A single sample gave rise to the 20 T cell receptor beta chains below, sequenced in a study of OX40 agonist ivuxolimab in advanced cancers. Assay used: immunoSEQ multiplex PCR; TCRdb lists only in-frame clones, some missing. The repertoire has some 83,000 clones, around 84% of them found once; the top ten carry 5.5% to 7%. The specimen was CD4+ or CD8+ T cells sorted from blood, collected in a trial of the OX40 agonist ivuxolimab. The origin of the receptors is an adult with an advanced solid tumor such as melanoma, head and neck, liver or kidney cancer.

The rearrangement links TRBV6-1 to TRBJ2-2; no definite D call. The CDR3 is made up of 15 amino acids. Trimming removed 6 bases from V and 1 base from J, with 12 bases in between. Germline values: CDR1 MNHNS, CDR2 SASEGT. In DNA form, the CDR3 reads TGTGCCAGCAGCAGGATACAAGGGAACACCGGGGAGCTGTTTTTT. As protein: CASSRIQGNTGELFF.

The J gene is TRBJ2-7, the V gene TRBV5-3; a weak D match, TRBD1 (6 bases). TRBV5-3 is recorded as an ORF, its role being uncertain. V lost 0 bases and J lost 3, with 16 bases in between. The CDR3 totals 16 residues. Here the CDR3 DNA reads TGTGCCAGAAGCTTGGAAATTAGACAGGATCTCTACGAGCAGTACTTC. Amino acids: CARSLEIRQDLYEQYF.

This chain uses TRBV10-2 with TRBJ1-1; TRBD1 matches 10 bases. CDR3 size: 20 residues. The ends lost 5 bases at V and 4 bases at J; junction bases unmatched: 22. Germline V gene lookup returns CDR1 WSHSY and CDR2 SAAADI. The CDR3 DNA sequence: TGCGCCAGCAGTCCAAACATACTAGTCCCGGGACAGGGGCGGACCACTGAAGCTTTCTTT. Amino acid sequence: CASSPNILVPGQGRTTEAFF.

This clone was observed a single time. This chain connects TRBV9 to TRBJ1-1; 11 bases are shared with TRBD1. This CDR3 region has 15 residues. V shed 4 bases, J shed 4 bases, and the junction held 6 bases outside the gene matches. Germline V gene sequence: CDR1 SGDLS, CDR2 YYNGEE. The CDR3 sequence is CASSSRTGGTTEAFF. The DNA of the CDR3 is TGTGCCAGCAGCTCTAGGACAGGGGGCACCACTGAAGCTTTCTTT.

This clone was recorded a few times. This chain uses TRBV6-1 with TRBJ1-1, with a weak D call TRBD1 (6 bases). This CDR3 has 13 amino acids. Germline CDR1 reads MNHNS; CDR2 reads SASEGT. V dropped 9 bases and J dropped 4 bases, with 15 bases sitting between them. This CDR3 reads CASVLGQITEAFF. The DNA of the CDR3 is TGTGCCAGTGTACTGGGACAAATCACTGAAGCTTTCTTT.

This clone showed up just once. The chain is built from TRBV19 and TRBJ1-4; TRBD1 is a possible D gene (5 bases). The CDR3 loop spans 15 amino acids. Germline V lookup: CDR1 LNHDA, CDR2 SQIVND (reference sequence). V was clipped by 9 bases and J by 2 bases, with 16 bases between them. The CDR3 coding sequence is TGTGCCAGCAGAGCAGGGAGGATCACTAATGAAAAACTGTTTTTT. Encoded protein: CASRAGRITNEKLFF.

The chain has TRBV4-1 and TRBJ2-7; 10 bases map to TRBD1. The germline gives CDR1 MGHRA, CDR2 YSYEKL. Germline trimming cut 4 bases from V and 2 bases from J; bases unmatched to any gene: 2. The CDR3 consists of 14 residues. The CDR3 is CASSRGQGAYEQYF. CDR3 nucleotide sequence: TGCGCCAGCAGCCGAGGACAGGGGGCCTACGAGCAGTACTTC.

The J gene is TRBJ1-1, the V gene TRBV30, with D uncertain. From germline, CDR1 is GTSNPN and CDR2 SVGIG (reference sequence). Deletions cut 5 bases from V and 1 base from J, with 8 bases between. CDR3 length: 12 amino acids. The CDR3 region is CAWESRNTEAFF. CDR3 DNA: TGTGCCTGGGAGAGTAGGAACACTGAAGCTTTCTTT. Full variable domain (rest looked up from reference TRBV30 and TRBJ1-1): SQTIHQWPATLVQPVGSPLSLECTVEGTSNPNLYWYRQAAGRGLQLLFYSVGIGQISSEVPQNLSASRPQDRQFILSSKKLLLSDSGFYLCAWESRNTEAFFGQGTRLTVV.

The chain couples TRBV5-6 to TRBJ2-7, with 7 nucleotides matching TRBD1. The CDR3 contains 14 residues. The germline V gene has CDR1 SGHDT and CDR2 YYEEEE. The V and J ends lost 5 bases and 0 bases, in that order; junction bases with no gene match: 5. The CDR3 DNA follows: TGTGCCAGCAGACAAACAGGGGCCTCCTACGAGCAGTACTTC. This translates into CASRQTGASYEQYF.

The chain recombines TRBV2 with TRBJ2-2; D might be TRBD1 or TRBD2, each matching 6 bases. CDR1 is SNHLY, CDR2 FYNNEI, per germline. V was shortened by 6 bases and J by 8 bases, with 19 bases between the two germline ends. The CDR3 runs 15 residues. The CDR3 coding sequence is TGTGCCAGCAGACGTGTGGACAAGGGGGGAGGGGAGCTGTTTTTT. This sequence encodes CASRRVDKGGGELFF.

The rearrangement joins TRBV19 to TRBJ1-4; possible D gene TRBD1, 5 bases. Germline CDR1 is LNHDA and CDR2 is SQIVND (reference sequence). Trimming shortened V by 4 bases and J by 7 bases, and 16 bases separated the two germline ends. The CDR3 runs to 15 residues. The CDR3 protein is CASSKPSGNTEKLFF. In nucleotides, the CDR3 is TGTGCCAGTAGTAAACCTTCAGGGAATACTGAAAAACTGTTTTTT.

CDR3: CASSPFGQDAASPLHF. DNA for the CDR3: TGTGCCAGCAGCCCATTCGGGCAGGATGCCGCTTCACCCCTCCACTTT. The rearrangement joins TRBV7-8 to TRBJ1-6, with D hard to call. CDR3 length equals 16 residues. The germline gives CDR1 SGHVS, CDR2 FQNEAQ. Trimming took 5 bases from V and 9 from J, leaving 20 bases between them.

This clone turned up a few times. This chain joins TRBV12-1 and TRBJ2-5; the D call TRBD1 from the table was never checked on the DNA. TRBV12-1 is a known pseudogene. The CDR3 covers 16 residues. The CDR3 loop reads CASTPTKGEDRETQYF. CDR3 in DNA: TGTGCCAGCACCCCAACAAAGGGGGAAGACCGAGAGACCCAGTACTTC.

This chain connects TRBV19 to TRBJ1-5; D uncertain. The CDR3 totals 15 residues. Germline V gene sequence: CDR1 LNHDA, CDR2 SQIVND (reference sequence). V shed 7 bases and J shed 4 bases, with 17 bases lying between them. As DNA, the CDR3 is TGTGCCAGTAATTACGGGGTCCTAGGGAATCAGCCCCAGCATTTT. It translates to CASNYGVLGNQPQHF.

The chain uses TRBV5-4 and TRBJ1-5; D unresolved. There are 13 residues in the CDR3. The V end lost 4 bases, the J end lost 9 bases, and 14 bases lay between the germline ends. Germline lookup yields CDR1 SGHNT and CDR2 YYREEE (reference sequence). This CDR3 reads CASSQGAARPQHF. CDR3 bases: TGTGCCAGCAGCCAAGGCGCCGCGAGGCCCCAGCATTTT.

V gene TRBV27 combines with J gene TRBJ2-2; the D is unclear. CDR1 MNHEY and CDR2 SMNVEV come from the germline V gene (reference sequence). Trimming removed 8 bases at V and 7 bases at J, with 11 bases between. This CDR3 region has 12 residues. The CDR3 bases are TGTGCCAGCGGCAACAGAGTCGGGGAGCTGTTTTTT. Its protein is CASGNRVGELFF.

The chain joins TRBV5-1 to TRBJ2-1, with 10 bases matching TRBD2. The trim removed 0 bases at V and 9 bases at J, leaving 9 bases unmatched. CDR1 is SGHRS and CDR2 is YFSETQ in the germline V gene. This CDR3 contains 16 residues. The CDR3 here is CASSLAGLAGAPEQFF. The CDR3 coding sequence is TGCGCCAGCAGCTTGGCGGGGCTAGCGGGGGCCCCTGAGCAGTTCTTC. The full variable domain, in which reference TRBV5-1 and TRBJ2-1 provide the parts outside the CDR3, is KAGVTQTPRYLIKTRGQQVTLSCSPISGHRSVSWYQQTPGQGLQFLFEYFSETQRNKGNFPGRFSGRQFSNSRSEMNVSTLELGDSALYLCASSLAGLAGAPEQFFGPGTRLTVL.

The chain employs TRBV5-6 and TRBJ1-1, with 7 bases aligning to TRBD1. Germline V gene data show CDR1 as SGHDT and CDR2 as YYEEEE. Trimming at V came to 5 bases and at J to 3 bases, leaving 4 bases not matched to a gene. The CDR3 loop spans 13 amino acids. Here the CDR3 DNA reads TGTGCCAGCAGGATAGACAGGGACACTGAAGCTTTCTTT. It translates to CASRIDRDTEAFF.

This clone was seen a single time. The chain's CDR3 is CASSTLSGYNEQFF. The CDR3, as DNA: TGTGCCAGCAGCACACTTAGCGGGTACAATGAGCAGTTCTTC. The chain links TRBV7-3 to TRBJ2-1, with 7 bases matching TRBD2. CDR1 is SGHTA, CDR2 FQGTGA, per germline. Trimming cost V 5 bases and J 4 bases; bases outside gene matches: 5. This CDR3 comprises 14 residues.

The chain employs TRBV5-4 and TRBJ1-1; D perhaps matches TRBD1 (6 bases). This CDR3 has 13 amino acids. Germline values: CDR1 SGHNT, CDR2 YYREEE (reference sequence). The germline V and J ends were trimmed by 6 bases and 8 bases, with 17 bases remaining between them. CDR3 sequence reads: CASILQGDLEAFF. CDR3 DNA sequence: TGTGCCAGCATCTTACAGGGAGACCTAGAAGCTTTCTTT.